Listed below are T cell receptor beta chains from one sample, sequenced in a study of preoperative IRX-2 immunotherapy in early breast cancer. The assay was immunoSEQ multiplex PCR, and TCRdb's table has in-frame clones only and misses some. The sample lists around 28,000 clones, 85% to 90% occurring once. This material was obtained from a patient treated with IRX-2 immunotherapy. The receptors were sampled from a human donor with breast cancer. The CDR3 runs from the conserved cysteine through the conserved F or W. The D gene is left open where the match is weak. The size entry is marked missing in some rows and otherwise reads once, few, many or a size class.

D: -; size: -; V: TRBV27; J: TRBJ1-2; length: 16; DNA: TGTGCCAGCAGTCTTAAGGCGGGGGGAGCTAACTATGGCTACACCTTC; CDR3: CASSLKAGGANYGYTF
D: -; size: -; V: TRBV30; J: TRBJ2-3; length: 13; DNA: TGTGCCTGGAGGCAGCGGGGCACAGATACGCAGTATTTT; CDR3: CAWRQRGTDTQYF
D: -; size: -; V: TRBV19; J: TRBJ1-4; length: 14; DNA: TGTGCCAGTAGTATGGGTCAGCCTAATGAAAAACTGTTTTTT; CDR3: CASSMGQPNEKLFF
D: TRBD2; size: -; V: TRBV11-3; J: TRBJ2-2; length: 17; DNA: TGTGCCAGCAGCTTAGACTACGGGGGGGGAGACACCGGGGAGCTGTTTTTT; CDR3: CASSLDYGGGDTGELFF
D: TRBD2; size: -; V: TRBV29-1; J: TRBJ2-3; length: 15; DNA: TGCAGCGTACGTCGGCTAGCGGAGCTCGAAGATACGCAGTATTTT; CDR3: CSVRRLAELEDTQYF
D: -; size: -; V: TRBV19; J: TRBJ2-1; length: 11; DNA: TGTGCCAGTAGCGTCTTTAATGAGCAGTTCTTC; CDR3: CASSVFNEQFF
D: -; size: -; V: TRBV27; J: TRBJ2-3; length: 15; DNA: TGTGCCAGCACCCTTCAGTTGGGGGCCACAGATACGCAGTATTTT; CDR3: CASTLQLGATDTQYF
D: -; size: -; V: TRBV7-2; J: TRBJ2-6; length: 16; DNA: TGTGCCAGCAGCCCAGTCGGCCTCTCTGGGGCCAACGTCCTGACTTTC; CDR3: CASSPVGLSGANVLTF
D: -; size: -; V: TRBV4-3; J: TRBJ1-3; length: 16; DNA: TGCGCCAGCAGCCAAGATAGAGCCGACTCTGGAAACACCATATATTTT; CDR3: CASSQDRADSGNTIYF
D: TRBD2; size: -; V: TRBV11-2; J: TRBJ2-7; length: 16; DNA: TGTGCCAGCAGCATCACGACTAGCGGGGAGTCCTACGAGCAGTACTTC; CDR3: CASSITTSGESYEQYF
D: -; size: -; V: TRBV2; J: TRBJ1-1; length: 15; DNA: TGTGCCAGCAGTGAAGCGCGACTTATGAACACTGAAGCTTTCTTT; CDR3: CASSEARLMNTEAFF
D: -; size: -; V: TRBV9; J: TRBJ2-3; length: 14; DNA: TGTGCCAGCAGCGTAGAGACTAGCACAGATACGCAGTATTTT; CDR3: CASSVETSTDTQYF
D: TRBD1; size: -; V: TRBV6-6; J: TRBJ1-1; length: 15; DNA: TGTGCCAGCAGTTGGCGGACAGGAGGGAACACTGAAGCTTTCTTT; CDR3: CASSWRTGGNTEAFF
D: -; size: once; V: TRBV6-6; J: TRBJ1-2; length: 12; DNA: TGTGCCAGCAGTGTGCCCCCAGGGGGCTACACCTTC; CDR3: CASSVPPGGYTF
D: TRBD1; size: -; V: TRBV2; J: TRBJ2-4; length: 15; DNA: TGTGCCAGCGACAGGGGGCCCGGTGTCCCTAACATTCAGTACTTC; CDR3: CASDRGPGVPNIQYF
D: -; size: -; V: TRBV6-4; J: TRBJ1-1; length: 16; DNA: TGTGCCAGCAGTGACTCGACAAGAAGAGGGAGGACTGAAGCTTTCTTT; CDR3: CASSDSTRRGRTEAFF
D: -; size: -; V: TRBV2; J: TRBJ1-5; length: 17; DNA: TGTGCCAGCAGTGAAGTCGGAATCCGGAATAGCAATCAGCCCCAGCATTTT; CDR3: CASSEVGIRNSNQPQHF
D: -; size: -; V: TRBV29-1; J: TRBJ2-7; length: 14; DNA: TGCAGCGTACTCCGGGACTTGGGGGACTACGAGCAGTACTTC; CDR3: CSVLRDLGDYEQYF
D: -; size: -; V: TRBV27; J: TRBJ2-3; length: 13; DNA: TGTGCCAGCAGGCCCGGGGGCACAGATACGCAGTATTTT; CDR3: CASRPGGTDTQYF
D: -; size: -; V: TRBV6-5; J: TRBJ2-7; length: 15; DNA: TGTGCCAGCAACCCTCCGACAGAATTCCCCTACGAGCAGTACTTC; CDR3: CASNPPTEFPYEQYF
D: TRBD2; size: -; V: TRBV7-2; J: TRBJ2-7; length: 16; DNA: TGTGCCAGCAGCTTAGTGGGCAGCGGGAACTCCTACGAGCAGTACTTC; CDR3: CASSLVGSGNSYEQYF
D: -; size: -; V: TRBV5-1; J: TRBJ2-7; length: 11; DNA: TGCGCCAGCAGCTTGGAGTACGAGCAGTACTTC; CDR3: CASSLEYEQYF
D: -; size: few; V: TRBV5-1; J: TRBJ2-5; length: 14; DNA: TGCGCCAGCTCGCGGAGAGGGTTCCAAGAGACCCAGTACTTC; CDR3: CASSRRGFQETQYF
D: -; size: -; V: TRBV5-6; J: TRBJ2-3; length: 14; DNA: TGTGCCAGCAGCCTGGGTCTTAGCACAGATACGCAGTATTTT; CDR3: CASSLGLSTDTQYF
D: -; size: -; V: TRBV10-1; J: TRBJ2-1; length: 12; DNA: TGCGCCATTCCGGGCCCGTACAATGAGCAGTTCTTC; CDR3: CAIPGPYNEQFF
D: -; size: -; V: TRBV10-2; J: TRBJ2-1; length: 12; DNA: TGCGCCAGCAGCGTCGGGGGAAATGAGCAGTTCTTC; CDR3: CASSVGGNEQFF
D: -; size: -; V: TRBV6-1; J: TRBJ2-5; length: 15; DNA: TGTGCCAGCAGTGAACGTCACGGGGGTAAAGAGACCCAGTACTTC; CDR3: CASSERHGGKETQYF